These 18 T cell receptor beta chains were sequenced from one sample in a study of cytomegalovirus exposure and HLA in healthy donors. The study ran its PCR with 60 Vbeta and 13 Jbeta primers. Measured with immunoSEQ multiplex PCR; TCRdb has only the in-frame clones, and not every one. The data contain some 170,000 clones, 76% of them singletons. Sequenced: PBMCs. These receptors all come from a man in his 60s in good health and CMV-seronegative.

This chain connects TRBV19 to TRBJ1-1; D not certain. The CDR3 length is 14 residues. The V end was cut by 5 bases, the J end by 4 bases, with 14 bases between. Germline V gene data show CDR1 as LNHDA and CDR2 as SQIVND (reference sequence). CDR3: CASSPPPAGTEAFF. The CDR3 DNA sequence: TGTGCCAGTAGTCCCCCCCCCGCGGGCACTGAAGCTTTCTTT.

The chain combines TRBV7-9 with TRBJ2-1, with D tentatively TRBD2 (5 bases). The CDR3 has 16 amino acids. Germline V CDR1 and CDR2: SEHNR, FQNEAQ (reference sequence). V lost 1 base to trimming and J lost 7 bases, with 17 bases between them. CDR3 in amino acids: CASSLELARPRNEQFF. The DNA for the CDR3 is TGTGCCAGCAGCTTAGAGCTAGCCAGGCCCCGGAATGAGCAGTTCTTC.

This clone was detected only once. This rearrangement joins TRBV27 to TRBJ2-7; 8 nucleotides align to TRBD2. V lost 4 bases, J lost 2 bases, and 7 bases stayed unmatched. The CDR3 loop spans 15 amino acids. Germline CDR1 MNHEY, CDR2 SMNVEV (reference sequence). The CDR3 DNA reads as TGTGCCAGCAGTTCACTAGCGGAAGCCCCCTACGAGCAGTACTTC. Protein sequence: CASSSLAEAPYEQYF.

This clone was recorded a few times. The gene calls are TRBV15 and TRBJ2-7, with 7 bases aligning to TRBD2. Germline lookup yields CDR1 LNHNV and CDR2 YYDKDF (reference sequence). The CDR3 consists of 15 residues. V gave up 1 base and J gave up 2 bases; unmatched junction bases: 5. DNA of the CDR3: TGTGCCACCAGCAGAGGACTAGCACAAACCTACGAGCAGTACTTC. Amino acid sequence: CATSRGLAQTYEQYF.

The sample holds one count of this clone. CDR3 loop: CASSPAGLAGGEQFF. DNA of the CDR3: TGTGCCAGCAGCCCGGCCGGGCTAGCGGGAGGTGAGCAGTTCTTC. The gene calls are TRBV7-9 and TRBJ2-1, with 11 bases identical to TRBD2. Trimming at V came to 5 bases and at J to 9 bases, leaving 9 bases not matched to a gene. CDR3 length: 15 residues. The germline V gene has CDR1 SEHNR and CDR2 FQNEAQ (reference sequence).

CDR3 nucleotides: TGTGCCAGCAGCTTAGGGACAGGCTCCTATGGCTACACCTTC. It is translated as CASSLGTGSYGYTF. The J gene is TRBJ1-2, the V gene TRBV7-9; 7 bases map to TRBD1. V lost 1 base to trimming and J lost 4 bases; unmatched junction nucleotides: 3. CDR3 size: 14 residues. Germline CDR1 is SEHNR and CDR2 is FQNEAQ (reference sequence).

The chain employs TRBV18 and TRBJ2-3; D gene unclear. Germline V CDR1 and CDR2: KGHSH, LQKENI. This CDR3 comprises 17 residues. V was cut by 2 bases and J by 0 bases, with 15 bases left in between. The CDR3 loop is CASSPGFSASSTDTQYF. In DNA form, the CDR3 reads TGTGCCAGCTCACCAGGTTTCAGCGCCTCTAGCACAGATACGCAGTATTTT.

This rearrangement joins TRBV27 to TRBJ2-5, with TRBD1 matching 12 bases. J lost 4 bases, V lost 1 base, and 13 bases had no gene match. There are 19 residues in the CDR3. Germline CDR1 MNHEY, CDR2 SMNVEV (reference sequence). The CDR3 region has the DNA TGTGCCAGCAGTTTATGGGACAGGGGGCTGGCGGGAGGCTTAGAGACCCAGTACTTC. Its protein is CASSLWDRGLAGGLETQYF.

The chain carries TRBV5-6 and TRBJ1-3; 11 bases align to TRBD1. The CDR3 is made up of 16 amino acids. The trim removed 4 bases at V and 3 bases at J, leaving 6 bases unmatched. Germline lookup yields CDR1 SGHDT and CDR2 YYEEEE. Here the CDR3 DNA reads TGTGCCAGCAGCCGGGGACAGGGGGTACTTGGAAACACCATATATTTT. This encodes CASSRGQGVLGNTIYF.

The V gene is TRBV5-6, the J gene TRBJ2-5, with D perhaps TRBD1 (5 bases). The germline V and J ends were trimmed by 0 bases and 0 bases, with 9 bases remaining between them. Germline V lookup: CDR1 SGHDT, CDR2 YYEEEE. The CDR3 is made up of 15 amino acids. DNA for the CDR3: TGTGCCAGCAGCTTGGGATTGGGGCACCAAGAGACCCAGTACTTC. Its protein product is CASSLGLGHQETQYF.

J is TRBJ1-2 and V is TRBV27, with 7 bases fitting TRBD1. V was pared by 6 bases and J by 3 bases, with 19 bases of the junction left unmatched. Germline V gives CDR1 MNHEY, CDR2 SMNVEV (reference sequence). This CDR3 is built from 18 residues. This CDR3 reads CASSSTLGWQGVYYGYTF. The CDR3 DNA follows: TGTGCCAGCAGCTCCACCCTTGGATGGCAGGGGGTCTACTATGGCTACACCTTC.

The rearrangement joins TRBV7-9 to TRBJ2-7, with TRBD2 as a possible D gene (6 bases). Trimming took 3 bases from V and 0 from J, leaving 12 bases between them. CDR1 SEHNR and CDR2 FQNEAQ come from the germline V gene (reference sequence). The CDR3 is 15 amino acids. CDR3 in amino acids: CASSLAGTYSYEQYF. For the CDR3, the DNA is TGTGCCAGCAGCTTGGCCGGGACTTACTCCTACGAGCAGTACTTC.

The V call is TRBV29-1, the J call TRBJ2-5, with D tentatively TRBD1 (5 bases). The CDR3 is 12 residues long. Germline CDR1 reads SQVTM; CDR2 reads ANQGSEA. V was cut by 6 bases and J by 4 bases, with 12 bases left in between. CDR3 loop: CSVTDPGETQYF. CDR3 nucleotide sequence: TGCAGCGTGACAGACCCAGGAGAGACCCAGTACTTC.

V gene TRBV2 combines with J gene TRBJ2-7, with 8 nucleotides matching TRBD1. This CDR3 has 13 residues. Germline assignment: CDR1 SNHLY and CDR2 FYNNEI. V trimming: 4 bases; J trimming: 4 bases; junction bases outside the gene matches: 3. The CDR3: CASSGQGLYEQYF. CDR3 sequence (DNA): TGTGCCAGCAGTGGACAGGGGTTATACGAGCAGTACTTC.

This clone was detected only a few times. The V call is TRBV7-9, the J call TRBJ1-6; unclear D gene. This CDR3 is built from 13 residues. Germline CDR1 reads SEHNR; CDR2 reads FQNEAQ (reference sequence). Trimming shortened V by 3 bases and J by 9 bases, and 9 bases separated the two germline ends. The CDR3 loop reads CASSFPAGSPLHF. DNA of the CDR3: TGTGCCAGCAGCTTCCCGGCGGGTTCACCCCTCCACTTT.

The J gene is TRBJ2-3, the V gene TRBV30, with 8 bases aligning to TRBD2. The CDR3 is 14 residues long. Trimming cost V 3 bases and J 6 bases; bases outside gene matches: 8. CDR1 is GTSNPN and CDR2 is SVGIG in the germline V gene (reference sequence). CDR3 region: CAWRYPGGGDTQYF. DNA of the CDR3: TGTGCCTGGAGGTACCCGGGCGGGGGGGATACGCAGTATTTT.

The chain recombines TRBV11-2 with TRBJ2-3; D is undetermined. Trimming shortened V by 5 bases and J by 2 bases, and 20 bases separated the two germline ends. The germline V gene has CDR1 SGHAT and CDR2 FQNNGV. This CDR3 region has 17 residues. The CDR3 sequence: CASSPRGVPDDTDTQYF. The CDR3 DNA follows: TGTGCCAGCAGCCCTAGAGGTGTGCCCGACGACACAGATACGCAGTATTTT.

This clone was seen only once. This chain uses TRBV27 with TRBJ1-5; D remains unclear. This CDR3 is built from 12 residues. Trimming pared 6 bases from V and 6 bases from J, leaving 9 bases between. CDR1 is MNHEY and CDR2 is SMNVEV in the germline V gene (reference sequence). The CDR3 DNA sequence: TGTGCCAGCAGGGAGAGCGGTCAGCCCCAGCATTTT. This sequence encodes CASRESGQPQHF.